These 10 T cell receptor beta chains were all obtained from the same sample, sequenced in a study of human T cells and chemical hapten exposure. Using its own MiXCR run on the RACE reads, TCRdb lists one record per CDR3 protein. The top ten hold about 1.4% of the sample, which has some 81,000 distinct CDR3 sequences, about 9.9% seen once. Sample time point: patch test 2, 6 weeks after DPC sensitization. The treatment was: therapeutic diphenylcyclopropenone sensitization with weekly scalp DPC. The starting material was whole blood, obtained in connection with sensitization to the hapten diphenylcyclopropenone (DPC). These receptors were collected from a man in his late teens or twenties with alopecia areata. Some clones in this sample may be carry-over from other donors' samples.

Ten or more counts support this clonotype. This chain joins TRBV3-1 and TRBJ2-7, with 9 bases fitting TRBD1. Germline trimming cut 0 bases from V and 3 bases from J; bases unmatched to any gene: 0. In germline, CDR1 is LGHDT, CDR2 YNNKEL (reference sequence). The CDR3 covers 14 residues. CDR3 DNA: TGTGCCAGCAGCCAAGAGACAGGGGGCTACGAGCAGTACTTC. This gives the protein CASSQETGGYEQYF.

The rearrangement joins TRBV2 to TRBJ2-2; D call uncertain. Trimming took off 6 bases at V and 1 base at J, with 6 bases between the two ends. This CDR3 has 13 residues. Germline CDR1 reads SNHLY; CDR2 reads FYNNEI. The CDR3 loop reads CASRAENTGELFF. Written as DNA, the CDR3 is TGTGCCAGCAGGGCGGAGAACACCGGGGAGCTGTTTTTT.

This clonotype was observed at least ten times. The chain combines TRBV29-1 with TRBJ1-1, with D possibly being TRBD1 (6 bases). CDR1 and CDR2 from the germline V gene are SQVTM and ANQGSEA. There are 10 residues in the CDR3. V lost 7 bases to trimming and J lost 7 bases, with 10 bases between them. The CDR3 spells CSARGNEAFF. CDR3 DNA sequence: TGCAGCGCCAGGGGTAATGAAGCTTTCTTT.

This clonotype was found a few times. This chain's CDR3 is CASSLIGVNTGELFF. The CDR3 coding sequence is TGTGCCAGCAGCTTAATAGGGGTGAACACCGGGGAGCTGTTTTTT. V and J are TRBV7-3 and TRBJ2-2; tentatively, D is TRBD1 (5 bases). The germline V and J ends were trimmed by 1 base and 1 base, with 7 bases remaining between them. This CDR3 contains 15 residues. CDR1 and CDR2 (germline): SGHTA, FQGTGA.

The chain is built from TRBV9 and TRBJ2-3, with D possibly TRBD1 on 5 matching bases. Trimming took 0 bases from V and 4 from J, leaving 12 bases between them. Germline loops: CDR1 SGDLS, CDR2 YYNGEE. There are 15 residues in the CDR3. CDR3 sequence: CASSVVVGAADTQYF. The CDR3 region has the DNA TGTGCCAGCAGCGTAGTGGTAGGGGCCGCAGATACGCAGTATTTT.

This clonotype was observed a few times. V usage is TRBV28 and J usage is TRBJ2-7; 7 nucleotides match TRBD1. Germline V lookup: CDR1 MDHEN, CDR2 SYDVKM. The CDR3 loop spans 14 amino acids. J gave up 2 bases and V 6 bases, and 7 bases lay outside the gene matches. The CDR3 here is CASRRDRSAYEQYF. The DNA of the CDR3 is TGTGCCAGCAGAAGGGACAGATCCGCCTACGAGCAGTACTTC.

In its sample, this clonotype was seen many times. This chain joins TRBV12-3 or TRBV12-4 and TRBJ2-1; 10 nucleotides match TRBD1. The CDR3 is 15 residues long. With V trimmed by 5 bases and J by 6 bases, 7 bases remained unmatched. The CDR3 DNA follows: TGTGCCAGCAGTCTACCGGGACAGGGGATCAATGAGCAGTTCTTC. Its protein is CASSLPGQGINEQFF.

This clonotype turned up a few times. This chain's CDR3 is CASSFPGQPYEQYF. The CDR3 DNA sequence: TGTGCCAGCAGCTTCCCGGGACAACCCTACGAGCAGTACTTC. The V and J genes are TRBV11-2 and TRBJ2-7; possible D gene TRBD1, 6 bases. The CDR3 is 14 residues long. The V gene lost 3 bases and the J gene lost 2 bases, with 11 bases spanning the gap. CDR1 SGHAT and CDR2 FQNNGV come from the germline V gene. Together with reference TRBV11-2 and TRBJ2-7, the CDR3 gives the full variable domain: EAGVAQSPRYKIIEKRQSVAFWCNPISGHATLYWYQQILGQGPKLLIQFQNNGVVDDSQLPKDRFSAERLKGVDSTLKIQPAKLEDSAVYLCASSFPGQPYEQYFGPGTRLTVT.

The gene calls are TRBV29-1 and TRBJ1-1; 10 bases agree with TRBD1. Germline values: CDR1 SQVTM, CDR2 ANQGSEA. Trimming removed 5 bases from V and 5 bases from J; junction bases left unmatched: 5. CDR3 length: 13 amino acids. The CDR3 spells CSVSRDRGTEAFF. In nucleotides, the CDR3 is TGCAGCGTTTCCCGGGACAGGGGAACTGAAGCTTTCTTT.

The rearrangement links TRBV20-1 to TRBJ2-5; TRBD2 is a possible D gene (7 bases). Trimming removed 6 bases at V and 1 base at J, with 15 bases between. The germline CDR1 and CDR2 sequences are DFQATT and SNEGSKA (reference sequence). The CDR3 loop spans 14 amino acids. CDR3 loop: CSALGGGTQETQYF. The DNA of the CDR3 is TGCAGTGCGCTTGGGGGGGGCACCCAAGAGACCCAGTACTTC.